This T cell receptor (beta chain) was identified during a study of metastatic and nonmetastatic thyroid tumors. Background on the study: Patients with malignant and benign thyroid disease provided blood and tumor or nodule tissue, whose repertoires were compared.

TCRdb used MiXCR to call clones anew from the PCR reads. The sample lists about 27,000 clones, roughly 15% occurring once. Patients underwent thyroid surgery, and none had received any treatment before it. This clone was counted many times. The CDR3 contains 16 residues. Trimming stripped 0 bases from V and 3 bases from J, with 12 bases between. Germline assignment: CDR1 SGHRS and CDR2 YFSETQ. Source material: blood. The chain is built from TRBV5-1 and TRBJ2-2; D might be TRBD2 (6 bases). This receptor was obtained from a male donor with papillary thyroid cancer or a benign thyroid nodule (not recorded which). Some clones in this sample may be carry-over from other donors' samples. The CDR3 loop is CASSLAFWEDTGELFF. CDR3 coding DNA: TGCGCCAGCAGCTTGGCTTTTTGGGAGGACACCGGGGAGCTGTTTTTT.